The 6 T cell receptor beta chains below come from one sample, sequenced in a study of blood T cell repertoires in COVID-19. Clones were read by immunoSEQ multiplex PCR, and TCRdb kept only the in-frame ones, dropping some. Of approximately 290,000 clones listed, about 90% were seen once; the top ten hold about 4.5%. The source material was PBMCs or T cells enriched from blood (not recorded which). These receptors were collected from a woman aged 18-29 years with acute COVID-19.

V gene TRBV28 combines with J gene TRBJ2-7; D is possibly TRBD2 (5 bases). CDR3 size: 11 residues. Germline CDR1 and CDR2: MDHEN and SYDVKM. Trimming removed 5 bases at V and 6 bases at J, with 8 bases between. This CDR3 reads CASSRGVEQYF. CDR3 in DNA: TGTGCCAGCAGTCGGGGAGTCGAGCAGTACTTC.

The chain carries TRBV29-1 and TRBJ1-2, with D tentatively TRBD1 (5 bases). CDR3 size: 15 residues. Trimming removed 0 bases at V and 1 base at J, with 12 bases between. Germline loops: CDR1 SQVTM, CDR2 ANQGSEA. In nucleotides, the CDR3 is TGCAGCGTTGAAGATCGGCACAGGAGTAACTATGGCTACACCTTC. Encoded protein: CSVEDRHRSNYGYTF.

The J gene is TRBJ1-5, the V gene TRBV6-1; TRBD1 is a possible D gene (6 bases). This CDR3 region has 16 residues. V lost 0 bases and J lost 0, with 9 bases in between. The germline V gene encodes CDR1 MNHNS and CDR2 SASEGT. The CDR3 DNA reads as TGTGCCAGCAGTGAAGCGCAGGGGCCTAGCAATCAGCCCCAGCATTTT. This codes for CASSEAQGPSNQPQHF.

The gene calls are TRBV9 and TRBJ1-1; the D gene is possibly TRBD1 (6 bases). This CDR3 has 15 residues. Germline V gives CDR1 SGDLS, CDR2 YYNGEE. V lost 3 bases to trimming and J lost 0 bases, with 12 bases between them. In DNA form, the CDR3 reads TGTGCCAGCAGCGCCCTACAGGGTATGAACACTGAAGCTTTCTTT. This gives the protein CASSALQGMNTEAFF.

The rearrangement joins TRBV9 to TRBJ2-1; 7 nucleotides align to TRBD2. Trimming took 6 bases from V and 0 from J; bases not matched to a gene: 15. The CDR3 is 18 amino acids. Germline CDR1 reads SGDLS; CDR2 reads YYNGEE. CDR3 DNA sequence: TGTGCCAGCAACCCCGGGGGGACCTTAATAAGCTCCTACAATGAGCAGTTCTTC. It yields the protein CASNPGGTLISSYNEQFF. The full variable domain, in which reference TRBV9 and TRBJ2-1 provide the parts outside the CDR3, is DSGVTQTPKHLITATGQRVTLRCSPRSGDLSVYWYQQSLDQGLQFLIQYYNGEERAKGNILERFSAQQFPDLHSELNLSSLELGDSALYFCASNPGGTLISSYNEQFFGPGTRLTVL.

The chain couples TRBV6-4 to TRBJ2-7, with a possible D match to TRBD2 (5 bases). With 0 bases removed from V and 7 bases from J, the gap between germline ends came to 10 bases. There are 13 residues in the CDR3. Germline V gives CDR1 MRHNA, CDR2 SNTAGT. The DNA of the CDR3 is TGTGCCAGCAGTGACTCAAGGGAGTGGGAGCAGTACTTC. Protein sequence: CASSDSREWEQYF.